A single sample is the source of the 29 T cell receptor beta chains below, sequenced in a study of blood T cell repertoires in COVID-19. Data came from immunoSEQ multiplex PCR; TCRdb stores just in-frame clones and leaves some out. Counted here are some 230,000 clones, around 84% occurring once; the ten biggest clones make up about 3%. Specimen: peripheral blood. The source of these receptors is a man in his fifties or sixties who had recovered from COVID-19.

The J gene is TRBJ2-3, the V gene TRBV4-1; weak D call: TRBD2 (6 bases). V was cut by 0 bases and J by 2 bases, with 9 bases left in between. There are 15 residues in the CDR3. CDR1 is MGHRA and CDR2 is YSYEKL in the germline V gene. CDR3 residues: CASSQDGRFTDTQYF. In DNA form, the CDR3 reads TGCGCCAGCAGCCAAGATGGGAGGTTCACAGATACGCAGTATTTT.

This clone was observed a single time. This CDR3 reads CASNPGGKDEKLFF. The CDR3 DNA sequence: TGTGCCAGCAATCCAGGGGGGAAGGATGAAAAACTGTTTTTT. V gene TRBV28 combines with J gene TRBJ1-4, with 7 bases matching TRBD1. The CDR3 is 14 amino acids. The germline V gene encodes CDR1 MDHEN and CDR2 SYDVKM. V lost 7 bases to trimming and J lost 6 bases; unmatched junction nucleotides: 8.

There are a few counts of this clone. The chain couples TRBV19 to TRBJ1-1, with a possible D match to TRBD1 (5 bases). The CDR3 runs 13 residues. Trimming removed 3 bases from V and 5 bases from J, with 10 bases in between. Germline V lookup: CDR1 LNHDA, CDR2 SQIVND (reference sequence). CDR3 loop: CASSMGRGTEAFF. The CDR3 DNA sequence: TGTGCCAGTAGTATGGGGCGGGGGACTGAAGCTTTCTTT.

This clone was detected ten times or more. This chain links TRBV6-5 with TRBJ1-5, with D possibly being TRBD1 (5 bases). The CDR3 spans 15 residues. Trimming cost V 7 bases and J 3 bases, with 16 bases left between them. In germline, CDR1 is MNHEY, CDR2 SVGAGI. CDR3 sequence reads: CASTPMGDYNQPQHF. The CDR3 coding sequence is TGTGCCAGCACCCCAATGGGGGACTACAATCAGCCCCAGCATTTT.

CDR3 loop: CASSLKGQGGTYGYTF. CDR3 DNA: TGTGCCAGCAGTTTGAAGGGACAGGGAGGAACCTATGGCTACACCTTC. The chain is built from TRBV27 and TRBJ1-2; 9 nucleotides line up with TRBD1. V shed 3 bases, J shed 4 bases, and the junction held 9 bases outside the gene matches. CDR3 length: 16 residues. The germline gives CDR1 MNHEY, CDR2 SMNVEV (reference sequence).

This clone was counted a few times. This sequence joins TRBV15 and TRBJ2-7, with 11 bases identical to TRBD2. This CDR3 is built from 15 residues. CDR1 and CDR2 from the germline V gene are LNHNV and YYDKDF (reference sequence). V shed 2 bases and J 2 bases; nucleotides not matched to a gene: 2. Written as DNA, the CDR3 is TGTGCCACCAGCAGACTAGCGGGAGGAACCTACGAGCAGTACTTC. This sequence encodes CATSRLAGGTYEQYF.

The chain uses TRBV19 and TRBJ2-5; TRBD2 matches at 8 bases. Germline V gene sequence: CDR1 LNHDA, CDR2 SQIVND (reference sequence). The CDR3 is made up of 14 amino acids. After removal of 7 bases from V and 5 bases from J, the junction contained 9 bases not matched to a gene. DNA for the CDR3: TGTGCCAGTACCCCAGCGGGAGTGGGTGAGACCCAGTACTTC. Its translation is CASTPAGVGETQYF.

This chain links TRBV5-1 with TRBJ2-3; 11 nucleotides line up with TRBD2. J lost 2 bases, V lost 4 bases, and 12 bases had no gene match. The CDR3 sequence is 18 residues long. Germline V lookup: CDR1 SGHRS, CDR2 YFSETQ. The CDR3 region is CASSLTSGSLPITDTQYF. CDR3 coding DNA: TGCGCCAGCAGCCTTACTAGCGGGAGCCTCCCTATCACAGATACGCAGTATTTT.

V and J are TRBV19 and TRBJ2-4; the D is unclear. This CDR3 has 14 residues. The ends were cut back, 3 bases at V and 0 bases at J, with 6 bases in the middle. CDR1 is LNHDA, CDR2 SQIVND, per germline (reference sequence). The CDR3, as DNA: TGTGCCAGTAGTATGTGGGCAGCCAAAAACATTCAGTACTTC. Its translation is CASSMWAAKNIQYF.

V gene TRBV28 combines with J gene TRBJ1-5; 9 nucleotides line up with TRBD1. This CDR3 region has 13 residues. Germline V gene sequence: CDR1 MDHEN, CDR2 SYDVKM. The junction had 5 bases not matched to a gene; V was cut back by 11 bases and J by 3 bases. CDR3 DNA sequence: TGTGCCGGACAGGGGCATTACAATCAGCCCCAGCATTTT. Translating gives CAGQGHYNQPQHF.

The CDR3 coding sequence is TGTGCCAGCAGGGCAGGCGCCCGGCAGGGGAGCTCCTACGAGCAGTACTTC. Its protein is CASRAGARQGSSYEQYF. The rearrangement joins TRBV27 to TRBJ2-7, with D possibly TRBD1 on 6 matching bases. There are 17 residues in the CDR3. Germline CDR1 is MNHEY and CDR2 is SMNVEV (reference sequence). V was shortened by 6 bases and J by 0 bases, with 21 bases between the two germline ends.

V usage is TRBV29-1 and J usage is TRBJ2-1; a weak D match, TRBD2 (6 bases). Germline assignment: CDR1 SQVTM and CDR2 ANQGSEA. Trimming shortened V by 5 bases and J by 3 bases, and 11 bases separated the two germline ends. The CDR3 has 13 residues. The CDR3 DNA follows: TGCAGCGTTTTCGGTAGCGGCTACAATGAGCAGTTCTTC. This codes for CSVFGSGYNEQFF.

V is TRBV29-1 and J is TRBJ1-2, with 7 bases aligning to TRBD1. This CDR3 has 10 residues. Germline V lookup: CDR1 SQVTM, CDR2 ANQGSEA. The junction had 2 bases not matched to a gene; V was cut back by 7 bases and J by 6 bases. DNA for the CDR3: TGCAGCGCTGGGACAGATGGCTACACCTTC. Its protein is CSAGTDGYTF.

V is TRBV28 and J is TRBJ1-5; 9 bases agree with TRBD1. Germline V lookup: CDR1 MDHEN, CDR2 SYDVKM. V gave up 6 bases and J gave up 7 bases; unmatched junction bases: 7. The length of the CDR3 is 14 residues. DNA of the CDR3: TGTGCCAGCAGATCCGACAGGGGGGGACAGCCCCAGCATTTT. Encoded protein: CASRSDRGGQPQHF. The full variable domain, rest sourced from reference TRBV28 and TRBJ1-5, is DVKVTQSSRYLVKRTGEKVFLECVQDMDHENMFWYRQDPGLGLRLIYFSYDVKMKEKGDIPEGYSVSREKKERFSLILESASTNQTSMYLCASRSDRGGQPQHFGDGTRLSIL.

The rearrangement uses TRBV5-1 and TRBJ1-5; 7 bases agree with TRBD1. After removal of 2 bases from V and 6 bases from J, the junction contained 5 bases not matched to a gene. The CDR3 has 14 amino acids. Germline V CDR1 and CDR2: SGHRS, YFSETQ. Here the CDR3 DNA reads TGCGCCAGCAGCTTCTCAGGGGGTACTCAGCCCCAGCATTTT. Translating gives CASSFSGGTQPQHF.

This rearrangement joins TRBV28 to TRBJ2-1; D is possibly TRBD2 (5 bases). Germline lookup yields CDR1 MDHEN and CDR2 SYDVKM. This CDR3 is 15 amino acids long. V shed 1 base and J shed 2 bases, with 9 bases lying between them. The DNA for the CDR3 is TGTGCCAGCAGTTTATCCGGGGAAACCTACAATGAGCAGTTCTTC. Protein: CASSLSGETYNEQFF.

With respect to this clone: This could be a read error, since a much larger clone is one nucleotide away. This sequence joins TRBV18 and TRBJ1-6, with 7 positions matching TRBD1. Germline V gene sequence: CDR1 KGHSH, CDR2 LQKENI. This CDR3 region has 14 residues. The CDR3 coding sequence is TGTGCCAGCTCACCCGACAGGGAGAATTTACCCCTCCACTTT. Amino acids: CASSPDRENLPLHF.

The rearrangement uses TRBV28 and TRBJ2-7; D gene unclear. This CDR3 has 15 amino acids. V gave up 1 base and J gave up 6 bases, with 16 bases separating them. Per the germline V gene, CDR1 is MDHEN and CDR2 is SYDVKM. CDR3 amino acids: CASSLSYSSVTEQYF. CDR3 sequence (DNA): TGTGCCAGCAGTTTATCCTACAGCAGTGTGACCGAGCAGTACTTC.

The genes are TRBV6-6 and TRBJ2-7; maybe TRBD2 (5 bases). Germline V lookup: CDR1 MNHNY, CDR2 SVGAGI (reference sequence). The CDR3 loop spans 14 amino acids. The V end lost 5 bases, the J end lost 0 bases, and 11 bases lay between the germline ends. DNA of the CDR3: TGTGCCAGCAGTATGGAGCGGACCTCCTACGAGCAGTACTTC. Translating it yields CASSMERTSYEQYF.

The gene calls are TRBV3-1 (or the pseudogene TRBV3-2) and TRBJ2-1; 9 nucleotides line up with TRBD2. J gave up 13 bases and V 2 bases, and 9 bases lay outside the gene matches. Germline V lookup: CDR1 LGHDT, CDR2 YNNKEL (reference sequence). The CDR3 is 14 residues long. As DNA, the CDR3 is TGTGCCAGCAGCCAAAGGCGTCAAGCGGGAGGCCAGTTCTTC. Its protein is CASSQRRQAGGQFF.

The CDR3 DNA reads TGTGCCAGTCAACCGGGACAGGGAGCAGATACGCAGTATTTT. Protein sequence: CASQPGQGADTQYF. The chain carries TRBV18 and TRBJ2-3, with 9 bases aligning to TRBD1. Losses at the gene ends were 9 bases for V and 4 bases for J; bases not matched to a gene: 8. Germline V CDR1 and CDR2: KGHSH, LQKENI. This CDR3 region has 14 residues. Complete variable domain (other parts from reference TRBV18 and TRBJ2-3): NAGVMQNPRHLVRRRGQEARLRCSPMKGHSHVYWYRQLPEEGLKFMVYLQKENIIDESGMPKERFSAEFPKEGPSILRIQQVVRGDSAAYFCASQPGQGADTQYFGPGTRLTVL.

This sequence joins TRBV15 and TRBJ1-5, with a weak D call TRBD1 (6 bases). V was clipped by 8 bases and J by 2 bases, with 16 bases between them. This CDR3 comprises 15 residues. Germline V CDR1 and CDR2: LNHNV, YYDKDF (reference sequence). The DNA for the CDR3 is TGTGCCACCGGAGACGGGGGGCTCGGCAATCAGCCCCAGCATTTT. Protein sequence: CATGDGGLGNQPQHF.

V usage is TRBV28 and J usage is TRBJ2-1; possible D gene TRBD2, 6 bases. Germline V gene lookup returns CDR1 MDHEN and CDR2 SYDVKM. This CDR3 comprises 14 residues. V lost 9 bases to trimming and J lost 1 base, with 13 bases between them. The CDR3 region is CASRIGGSYNEQFF. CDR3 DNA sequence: TGTGCCAGTCGTATCGGAGGGTCCTACAATGAGCAGTTCTTC.

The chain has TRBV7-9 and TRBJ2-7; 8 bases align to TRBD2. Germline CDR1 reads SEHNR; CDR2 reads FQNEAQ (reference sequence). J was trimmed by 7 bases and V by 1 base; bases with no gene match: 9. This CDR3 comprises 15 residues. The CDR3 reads CASSLGPSGGLEQYF. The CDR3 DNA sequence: TGTGCCAGCAGCTTAGGACCGTCGGGGGGGCTGGAGCAGTACTTC. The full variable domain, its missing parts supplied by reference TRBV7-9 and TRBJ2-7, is DTGVSQNPRHKITKRGQNVTFRCDPISEHNRLYWYRQTLGQGPEFLTYFQNEAQLEKSRLLSDRFSAERPKGSFSTLEIQRTEQGDSAMYLCASSLGPSGGLEQYFGPGTRLTVT.

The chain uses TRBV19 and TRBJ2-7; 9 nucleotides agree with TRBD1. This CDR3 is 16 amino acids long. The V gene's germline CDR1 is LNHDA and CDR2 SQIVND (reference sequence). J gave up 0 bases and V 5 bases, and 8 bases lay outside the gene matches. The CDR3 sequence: CASSSFRDRDSYEQYF. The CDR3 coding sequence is TGTGCCAGTAGTTCGTTCCGGGACAGGGACTCCTACGAGCAGTACTTC.

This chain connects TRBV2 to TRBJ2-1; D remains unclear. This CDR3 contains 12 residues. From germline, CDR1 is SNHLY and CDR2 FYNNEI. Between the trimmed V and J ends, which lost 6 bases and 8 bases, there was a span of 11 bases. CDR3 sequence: CASRHRGDEQFF. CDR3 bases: TGTGCCAGCAGACATCGAGGCGATGAGCAGTTCTTC. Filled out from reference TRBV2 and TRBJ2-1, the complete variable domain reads EPEVTQTPSHQVTQMGQEVILRCVPISNHLYFYWYRQILGQKVEFLVSFYNNEISEKSEIFDDQFSVERPDGSNFTLKIRSTKLEDSAMYFCASRHRGDEQFFGPGTRLTVL.

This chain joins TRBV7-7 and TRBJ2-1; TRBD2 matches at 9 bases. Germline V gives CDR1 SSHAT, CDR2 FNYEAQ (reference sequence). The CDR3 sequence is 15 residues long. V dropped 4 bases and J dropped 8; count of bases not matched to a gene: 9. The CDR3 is CASSSVAGAEDEQFF. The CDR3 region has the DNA TGTGCCAGCAGCTCAGTAGCGGGAGCGGAAGATGAGCAGTTCTTC. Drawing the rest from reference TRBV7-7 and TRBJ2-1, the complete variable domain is GAGVSQSPRYKVTKRGQDVTLRCDPISSHATLYWYQQALGQGPEFLTYFNYEAQPDKSGLPSDRFSAERPEGSISTLTIQRTEQRDSAMYRCASSSVAGAEDEQFFGPGTRLTVL.

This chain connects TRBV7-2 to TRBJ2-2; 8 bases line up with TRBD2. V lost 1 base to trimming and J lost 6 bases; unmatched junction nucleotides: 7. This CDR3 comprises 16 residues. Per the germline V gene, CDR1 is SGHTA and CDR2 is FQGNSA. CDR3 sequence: CASSLGSGSGAGELFF. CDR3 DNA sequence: TGTGCCAGCAGCTTAGGGAGCGGGAGTGGGGCCGGGGAGCTGTTTTTT.

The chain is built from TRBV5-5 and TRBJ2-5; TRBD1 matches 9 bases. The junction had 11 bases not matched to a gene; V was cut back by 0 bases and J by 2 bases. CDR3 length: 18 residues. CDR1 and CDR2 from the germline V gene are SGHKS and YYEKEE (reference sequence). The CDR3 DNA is TGTGCCAGCAGCTTGGCCTTATCCGGGACAGGGAATCAAGAGACCCAGTACTTC. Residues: CASSLALSGTGNQETQYF. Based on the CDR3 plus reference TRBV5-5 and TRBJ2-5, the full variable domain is DAGVTQSPTHLIKTRGQQVTLRCSPISGHKSVSWYQQVLGQGPQFIFQYYEKEERGRGNFPDRFSARQFPNYSSELNVNALLLGDSALYLCASSLALSGTGNQETQYFGPGTRLLVL.